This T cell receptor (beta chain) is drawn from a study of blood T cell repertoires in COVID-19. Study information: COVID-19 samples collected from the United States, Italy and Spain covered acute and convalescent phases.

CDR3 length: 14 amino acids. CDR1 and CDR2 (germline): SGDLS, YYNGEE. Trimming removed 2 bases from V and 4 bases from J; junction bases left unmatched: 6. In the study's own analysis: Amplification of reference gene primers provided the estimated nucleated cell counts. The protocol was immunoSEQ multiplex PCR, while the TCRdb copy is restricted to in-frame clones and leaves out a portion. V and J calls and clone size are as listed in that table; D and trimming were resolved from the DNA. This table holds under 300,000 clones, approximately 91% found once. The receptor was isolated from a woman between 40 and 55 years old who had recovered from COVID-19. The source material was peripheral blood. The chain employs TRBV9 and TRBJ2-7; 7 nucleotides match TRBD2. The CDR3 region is CASSVGEGFYEQYF. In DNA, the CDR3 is TGTGCCAGCAGCGTTGGGGAGGGCTTTTACGAGCAGTACTTC.